This T cell receptor (beta chain) stems from a study of CD8+CD57+ T cells in acquired aplastic anemia. CDR3 and TCR beta VDJ profiling relied on genomic DNA as the template. TCRdb itself ran the reads through MiXCR, one entry per CDR3 protein. Among roughly 170,000 distinct CDR3 sequences listed, approximately 48% were seen once. Patients sequenced had flow cytometry evidence of CD8+CD57+ cell expansion. Sampling of blood occurred while the patients had still received no therapy. The CDR3 spans 13 residues. CDR1 is KGHDR, CDR2 SFDVKD, per germline. The germline V and J ends were trimmed by 3 bases and 7 bases, with 11 bases remaining between them.

V usage is TRBV24-1 and J usage is TRBJ2-5; D is unresolved. The specimen was sorted CD4+, CD8+, or CD8+CD57+ T cells (not recorded which) from PBMCs. The origin of this receptor is a human donor with aplastic anemia. CDR3 amino acids: CATSDPAPGTQYF. In DNA form, the CDR3 reads TGTGCCACCAGTGATCCGGCCCCGGGGACCCAGTACTTC.